The rows below give T cell receptor beta chains drawn from one sample of a study of cytomegalovirus exposure and HLA in healthy donors. The protocol was immunoSEQ multiplex PCR, while the TCRdb copy is restricted to in-frame clones and leaves out a portion. This table holds approximately 120,000 clones, under 80% found once. The source material was PBMCs. The receptors were gathered from a woman aged 55-70 years in good health and CMV-seropositive. Both conserved end residues are part of each CDR3. Each record gives: CDR3 protein, CDR3 DNA, J gene, clone size, D gene, V gene. A D gene is named only where the DNA matches it firmly. Size is omitted from some rows. Given values are once, few, many or a class for expanded clones.

CASSWSQGTGYGYTF	TGTGCCAGCAGTTGGTCCCAGGGGACGGGGTATGGCTACACCTTC	TRBJ1-2	.	.	TRBV6-5
CASSLLPGTSRNTGELFF	TGTGCCAGCAGTTTATTGCCCGGGACTAGCAGGAACACCGGGGAGCTGTTTTTT	TRBJ2-2	once	TRBD2	TRBV27
CASSLVNEQYF	TGTGCCAGCAGCTTAGTAAACGAGCAGTACTTC	TRBJ2-7	.	.	TRBV11-2
CASRKSGGTEAFF	TGTGCCAGCAGAAAATCAGGGGGCACTGAAGCTTTCTTT	TRBJ1-1	.	TRBD1	TRBV11-2
CASSQGTSRETQYF	TGTGCCAGCAGCCAAGGGACTAGCAGGGAGACCCAGTACTTC	TRBJ2-5	.	TRBD2	TRBV4-2
CASRPRTGMGVNTEAFF	TGTGCCAGCAGACCTCGGACAGGGATGGGGGTGAACACTGAAGCTTTCTTT	TRBJ1-1	once	TRBD1	TRBV25-1
CASTSTGQGEETQYF	TGCGCCAGCACATCGACCGGACAGGGGGAAGAGACCCAGTACTTC	TRBJ2-5	.	TRBD1	TRBV5-1
CASSPAAERNTEAFF	TGTGCCAGCTCACCTGCGGCCGAGCGGAACACTGAAGCTTTCTTT	TRBJ1-1	.	.	TRBV18
CASRPRGGSTDTQYF	TGTGCCAGCAGACCAAGGGGCGGTAGCACAGATACGCAGTATTTT	TRBJ2-3	few	.	TRBV2
CATSRRPERETYNEQFF	TGTGCCACCAGCCGACGCCCAGAACGGGAAACTTACAATGAGCAGTTCTTC	TRBJ2-1	.	.	TRBV15
CASSYLGGTGELFF	TGTGCCAGCAGTTACTTGGGAGGTACCGGGGAGCTGTTTTTT	TRBJ2-2	few	.	TRBV6-5
CAISPAGGNEKLFF	TGTGCCATCAGCCCCGCAGGGGGCAACGAAAAACTGTTTTTT	TRBJ1-4	.	TRBD1	TRBV10-3
CASSPLSYEQYF	TGTGCCAGCAGCCCCCTATCCTACGAGCAGTACTTC	TRBJ2-7	once	.	TRBV7-2
CASSPTLNTEAFF	TGTGCCAGCAGCCCTACCCTGAACACTGAAGCTTTCTTT	TRBJ1-1	.	.	TRBV2
CASSYSSGSSYNEQFF	TGTGCCAGCAGTTACTCGAGTGGGAGCTCCTACAATGAGCAGTTCTTC	TRBJ2-1	.	.	TRBV6-5
CASSEWSGGPTDTQYF	TGTGCCAGCAGTGAATGGTCGGGAGGGCCGACAGATACGCAGTATTTT	TRBJ2-3	.	TRBD2	TRBV2
CASSGQGRNSPLHF	TGTGCCAGCAGTGGACAGGGCCGGAATTCACCCCTCCACTTT	TRBJ1-6	.	TRBD1	TRBV6-5
CASSQRPDSYNEQFF	TGTGCCAGCAGCCAGCGACCCGACAGCTACAATGAGCAGTTCTTC	TRBJ2-1	.	.	TRBV7-9
CASNLAGASEETQYF	TGTGCCAGCAACCTAGCGGGGGCCTCCGAAGAGACCCAGTACTTC	TRBJ2-5	.	TRBD2	TRBV6-1
CASSLAGGQGYTF	TGCGCCAGCAGCTTGGCCGGAGGTCAAGGCTACACCTTC	TRBJ1-2	.	.	TRBV5-1
CAWIGTGNYAEAFF	TGTGCCTGGATCGGGACAGGGAATTACGCTGAAGCTTTCTTT	TRBJ1-1	.	TRBD1	TRBV30
CASSQDPRNTEAFF	TGCGCCAGCAGCCAAGATCCGAGGAACACTGAAGCTTTCTTT	TRBJ1-1	.	.	TRBV4-3